Following are 7 T cell receptor beta chains from one sample sequenced in a study of blood T cell repertoires in COVID-19. Data came from immunoSEQ multiplex PCR; TCRdb stores just in-frame clones and leaves some out. Found here are around 280,000 clones, around four fifths of them singletons; the top ten hold around 4.5%. Specimen: peripheral blood. The source is a woman aged 45-65 years with active or convalescent COVID-19.

The rearrangement uses TRBV30 and TRBJ1-3; no clear D gene. The CDR3 contains 11 residues. Germline values: CDR1 GTSNPN, CDR2 SVGIG (reference sequence). Trimming took off 6 bases at V and 2 bases at J, with 5 bases between the two ends. The CDR3 sequence: CACRAGNTIYF. The CDR3 bases are TGTGCCTGCCGGGCTGGAAACACCATATATTTT.

DNA for the CDR3: TGTGCCAGCAGCTCCCCCTCGAGGCAGTTGATTCAAGAGACCCAGTACTTC. This translates into CASSSPSRQLIQETQYF. The rearrangement joins TRBV7-9 to TRBJ2-5; D not resolved. V was pared by 4 bases and J by 2 bases, with 20 bases between. Germline V lookup: CDR1 SEHNR, CDR2 FQNEAQ (reference sequence). This CDR3 has 17 residues.

This clone appeared a single time. This sequence joins TRBV30 and TRBJ1-1, with 10 nucleotides matching TRBD1. The length of the CDR3 is 16 residues. With V trimmed by 2 bases and J by 5 bases, 11 bases remained unmatched. In germline, CDR1 is GTSNPN, CDR2 SVGIG (reference sequence). CDR3 nucleotides: TGTGCCTGGAGTCCCGGGACAGGGGATTTAGGAACTGAAGCTTTCTTT. It specifies CAWSPGTGDLGTEAFF.

The V and J genes are TRBV5-1 and TRBJ2-7; 7 nucleotides agree with TRBD1. V shed 4 bases, J shed 0 bases, and the junction held 7 bases outside the gene matches. The length of the CDR3 is 15 residues. The germline gives CDR1 SGHRS, CDR2 YFSETQ. The CDR3 bases are TGCGCCAGCAGCCCGAAGACAGGGAGCTCCTACGAGCAGTACTTC. Protein sequence: CASSPKTGSSYEQYF.

This clone was recorded once. The genes are TRBV24-1 and TRBJ1-1; D unresolved. The CDR3 is 15 residues long. V was cut by 3 bases and J by 4 bases, with 14 bases left in between. CDR1 and CDR2 (germline): KGHDR, SFDVKD. In DNA, the CDR3 is TGTGCCACCAGTGATCCCCGAACGGGAGGCACTGAAGCTTTCTTT. Translated: CATSDPRTGGTEAFF.

This chain joins TRBV2 and TRBJ1-5; the match to TRBD1 covers 11 bases. CDR3 length: 15 residues. From germline, CDR1 is SNHLY and CDR2 FYNNEI. V shed 3 bases and J 6 bases; nucleotides not matched to a gene: 4. The CDR3: CASSEDRGLGQPQHF. The CDR3 coding sequence is TGTGCCAGCAGTGAGGACAGGGGGCTGGGTCAGCCCCAGCATTTT.

This clone was recorded once. The genes are TRBV4-1 and TRBJ2-2, with 7 bases lining up with TRBD1. Germline CDR1 MGHRA, CDR2 YSYEKL. This CDR3 is 17 amino acids long. The V gene end was trimmed by 0 bases and the J gene end by 4 bases; junction bases not matched to a gene: 8. The DNA for the CDR3 is TGCGCCAGCAGCCAAGATTTATGGGCAGGGGGCACCGGGGAGCTGTTTTTT. It yields the protein CASSQDLWAGGTGELFF.